This T cell receptor (beta chain) was identified during a study of a mutant IDH1 vaccine in newly diagnosed glioma. Study-level information: Treated patients showed a male proportion of approximately 62%, a female proportion of about 40%, and a mean age of around 39 years.

Time point of the sample: week 47, end of study. The study gave 300 ug of mutant IDH1 20-mer peptide per vaccine dose, with topical imiquimod. Donors had new WHO grade 3 or 4 IDH1-mutant, ATRX-lost astrocytomas. Using immunoSEQ multiplex PCR, the repertoire was profiled, and TCRdb retains in-frame clones only, with some absent. The sample shows about 50,000 clones, approximately 84% of them seen only once. Concerning this clone: The antigen remains unidentified.

Sequencing was performed on PBMCs, taken from a glioma patient whose treatment included an IDH1 peptide vaccine. This sequence originates from a woman under 40 with glioma. Some clones in this sample may be carry-over from other donors' samples.

CDR3: CASSIGQGNTGELFF. CDR3 coding DNA: TGTGCCAGTAGTATAGGGCAGGGGAACACCGGGGAGCTGTTTTTT. The rearrangement joins TRBV19 to TRBJ2-2; a possible D gene is TRBD1 (5 bases). CDR1 and CDR2 from the germline V gene are LNHDA and SQIVND (reference sequence). CDR3 length equals 15 residues. V shed 1 base and J shed 1 base, with 7 bases lying between them.